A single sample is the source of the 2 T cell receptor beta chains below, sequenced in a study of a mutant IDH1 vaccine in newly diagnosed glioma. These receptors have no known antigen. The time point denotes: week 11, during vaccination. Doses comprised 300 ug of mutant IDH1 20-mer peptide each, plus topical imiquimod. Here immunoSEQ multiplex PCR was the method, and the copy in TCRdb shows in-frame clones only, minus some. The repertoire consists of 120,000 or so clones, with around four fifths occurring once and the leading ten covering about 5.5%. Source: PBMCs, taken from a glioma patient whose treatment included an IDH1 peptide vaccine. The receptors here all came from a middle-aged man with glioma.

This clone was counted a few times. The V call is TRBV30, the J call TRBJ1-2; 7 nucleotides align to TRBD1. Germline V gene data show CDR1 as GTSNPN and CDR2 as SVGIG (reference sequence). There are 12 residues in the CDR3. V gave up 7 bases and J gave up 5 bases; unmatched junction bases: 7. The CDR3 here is CASKGAGYGYTF. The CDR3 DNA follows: TGTGCCTCCAAGGGGGCGGGATATGGCTACACCTTC.

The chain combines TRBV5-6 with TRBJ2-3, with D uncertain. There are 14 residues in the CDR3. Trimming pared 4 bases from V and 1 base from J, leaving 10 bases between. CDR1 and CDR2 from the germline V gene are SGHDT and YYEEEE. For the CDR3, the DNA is TGTGCCAGCAGCACAGTTCTGGGCACAGATACGCAGTATTTT. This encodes CASSTVLGTDTQYF.